The rows below give T cell receptor beta chains drawn from one sample of a study of T cell changes during pregnancy in multiple sclerosis. The repertoire was sequenced with immunoSEQ multiplex PCR; TCRdb's copy has only in-frame clones and lacks some. The data show about 70,000 clones, just over 90% seen once. The sequences come from peripheral blood, collected in the second trimester of pregnancy. The receptors were sampled from a female donor in good health, enrolled as a control in a pregnancy study. The CDR3 runs from the conserved cysteine through the conserved F or W. A D gene is named only where the DNA matches it firmly. Rows may omit the clone size; those that give it use once, few, many or a size class.

d_gene	v_gene	abundance	j_gene	CDR3aa	CDR3nt
TRBD2	TRBV4-2	NA	TRBJ2-3	CASSQDAAGGFTDTQYF	TGTGCCAGCAGCCAAGATGCGGCGGGGGGCTTCACAGATACGCAGTATTTT
TRBD1	TRBV5-4	NA	TRBJ1-3	CASSRGQGTGNTIYF	TGTGCCAGCAGCAGGGGACAGGGCACTGGAAACACCATATATTTT
TRBD2	TRBV7-2	NA	TRBJ2-2	CASSPKGGDIGELFF	TGTGCCAGCAGCCCCAAGGGAGGGGATATCGGGGAGCTGTTTTTT
TRBD1	TRBV6-6	NA	TRBJ1-6	CASGRTGFDNSPLHF	TGTGCCAGCGGAAGGACAGGGTTCGATAATTCACCCCTCCACTTT
TRBD1	TRBV6-5	NA	TRBJ1-4	CASSYSVAGGSEKLFF	TGTGCCAGCAGTTACTCTGTTGCAGGGGGCTCCGAAAAACTGTTTTTT
TRBD1	TRBV5-4	NA	TRBJ2-1	CASSLPGQGYNEQFF	TGTGCCAGCAGCTTACCGGGACAGGGTTACAATGAGCAGTTCTTC
NA	TRBV7-3	NA	TRBJ2-3	CASSLGLPGNTQYF	TGTGCCAGCAGCTTAGGTCTCCCGGGAAATACGCAGTATTTT
TRBD2	TRBV7-3	NA	TRBJ2-1	CASSPARLAGGGEQFF	TGTGCCAGCAGCCCCGCCCGACTAGCGGGGGGGGGTGAGCAGTTCTTC
TRBD1	TRBV4-3	once	TRBJ2-3	CASSHPGQINTQYF	TGCGCCAGCAGCCACCCGGGACAGATCAATACGCAGTATTTT
TRBD2	TRBV11-2	NA	TRBJ2-7	CASSLAREGEQYF	TGTGCCAGCAGCTTAGCTCGGGAGGGCGAGCAGTACTTC
NA	TRBV2	NA	TRBJ1-1	CASSDPWEWGTEAFF	TGTGCCAGCAGTGACCCCTGGGAGTGGGGCACTGAAGCTTTCTTT
TRBD1	TRBV27	NA	TRBJ1-2	CASSSNRDRGFGYTF	TGTGCCAGCAGTTCAAACCGGGACAGGGGATTTGGCTACACCTTC
NA	TRBV7-2	NA	TRBJ2-5	CASSLGGAGKETQYF	TGTGCCAGCAGCTTAGGAGGCGCGGGGAAAGAGACCCAGTACTTC
NA	TRBV29-1	NA	TRBJ2-5	CSAGGSGETQYF	TGCAGCGCCGGGGGTTCTGGAGAGACCCAGTACTTC
NA	TRBV6-1	NA	TRBJ2-2	CASNPNTGELFF	TGTGCCAGTAATCCGAACACCGGGGAGCTGTTTTTT
TRBD1	TRBV18	once	TRBJ1-1	CASSSETGSRGTEAFF	TGTGCCAGCTCATCAGAGACAGGGTCGAGGGGCACTGAAGCTTTCTTT
NA	TRBV18	NA	TRBJ1-2	CASSPSVNYGYTF	TGTGCCAGCTCACCGTCTGTGAACTATGGCTACACCTTC
NA	TRBV7-2	once	TRBJ2-1	CASSLGRRGGSYNEQFF	TGTGCCAGCAGCTTAGGCCGAAGAGGGGGTTCCTACAATGAGCAGTTCTTC
NA	TRBV15	NA	TRBJ2-4	CATSRVQKNIQYF	TGTGCCACCAGCAGGGTACAGAAAAACATTCAGTACTTC
NA	TRBV6-1	NA	TRBJ2-3	CASSERGFSGTDTQYF	TGTGCCAGCAGTGAACGCGGGTTCTCCGGCACAGATACGCAGTATTTT
TRBD1	TRBV25-1	NA	TRBJ1-2	CASRRQGVGYGYTF	TGTGCCAGCAGGAGACAGGGGGTCGGCTATGGCTACACCTTC
TRBD1	TRBV4-3	NA	TRBJ2-5	CASSQDRTGGQETQYF	TGCGCCAGCAGCCAAGATCGCACAGGGGGTCAAGAGACCCAGTACTTC
TRBD2	TRBV27	NA	TRBJ2-3	CASSGRGATDTQYF	TGTGCCAGCAGTGGGCGGGGGGCCACAGATACGCAGTATTTT
NA	TRBV30	NA	TRBJ2-1	CAWSEGDYNEQFF	TGTGCCTGGAGTGAGGGGGACTACAATGAGCAGTTCTTC
NA	TRBV19	NA	TRBJ1-6	CASSIGRTLLRSPLHF	TGTGCCAGTAGTATCGGGAGGACTTTACTACGTTCACCCCTCCACTTT
NA	TRBV2	NA	TRBJ2-5	CASTGGRETQYF	TGTGCCAGCACGGGGGGCCGAGAGACCCAGTACTTC
NA	TRBV5-1	NA	TRBJ1-4	CASSLGTEGEKLFF	TGCGCCAGCAGCTTGGGGACCGAGGGTGAAAAACTGTTTTTT
TRBD1	TRBV19	NA	TRBJ2-6	CASRGQGGWSSGANVLTF	TGTGCCAGTAGGGGACAGGGCGGATGGTCCTCTGGGGCCAACGTCCTGACTTTC
NA	TRBV15	NA	TRBJ1-1	CATKPVQGTEAFF	TGTGCCACCAAACCCGTACAGGGAACTGAAGCTTTCTTT
NA	TRBV28	NA	TRBJ2-7	CASSPRLGWSHYEQYF	TGTGCCAGCAGTCCCCGACTCGGGTGGTCCCACTACGAGCAGTACTTC
NA	TRBV5-1	NA	TRBJ1-1	CASSLDSGMNTEAFF	TGCGCCAGCAGCTTGGATTCGGGAATGAACACTGAAGCTTTCTTT
NA	TRBV14	NA	TRBJ1-6	CASSPPGWDSPLHF	TGTGCCAGCAGCCCCCCAGGGTGGGATTCACCCCTCCACTTT
NA	TRBV13	NA	TRBJ2-3	CASSLVGTLTDTQYF	TGTGCCAGCAGCTTAGTAGGGACACTCACAGATACGCAGTATTTT
TRBD2	TRBV7-6	NA	TRBJ2-3	CASSLGLAADTQYF	TGTGCCAGCAGTCTCGGACTAGCGGCAGATACGCAGTATTTT
NA	TRBV7-9	NA	TRBJ1-2	CASSHTSYGYTF	TGTGCCAGCAGCCACACATCCTATGGCTACACCTTC
TRBD2	TRBV7-2	NA	TRBJ2-7	CASSLGQEAGGYEQYF	TGTGCCAGCAGTCTAGGCCAGGAAGCGGGAGGGTACGAGCAGTACTTC
TRBD1	TRBV2	NA	TRBJ1-2	CASTPTGGHGYTF	TGTGCCAGCACCCCGACAGGGGGCCATGGCTACACCTTC
NA	TRBV9	NA	TRBJ1-5	CASSAHQEQPQHF	TGTGCCAGCAGCGCCCATCAGGAACAGCCCCAGCATTTT
TRBD2	TRBV9	NA	TRBJ2-7	CASSETLLAGGHEQYF	TGTGCCAGCAGCGAGACCCTACTAGCGGGGGGCCACGAGCAGTACTTC
TRBD1	TRBV6-5	NA	TRBJ1-6	CASSPTGAGSPLHF	TGTGCCAGCAGCCCTACAGGGGCAGGTTCACCCCTCCACTTT
NA	TRBV7-8	NA	TRBJ1-2	CASSPLLPGDYGYTF	TGTGCCAGCAGTCCCCTATTACCCGGGGACTATGGCTACACCTTC
NA	TRBV4-2	NA	TRBJ2-7	CASSLRGGERVYEQYF	TGTGCCAGCAGCCTAAGAGGAGGGGAAAGGGTTTACGAGCAGTACTTC